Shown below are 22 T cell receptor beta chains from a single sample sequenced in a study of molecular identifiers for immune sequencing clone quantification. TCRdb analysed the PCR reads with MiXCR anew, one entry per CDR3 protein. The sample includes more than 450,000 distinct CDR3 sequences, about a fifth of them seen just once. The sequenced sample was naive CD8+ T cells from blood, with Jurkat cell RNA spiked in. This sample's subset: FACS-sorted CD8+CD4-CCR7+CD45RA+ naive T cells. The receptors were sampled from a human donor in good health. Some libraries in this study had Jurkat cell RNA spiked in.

This CDR3 is CASSRGQGNRETQYF. The CDR3 DNA reads TGTGCCAGCAGCCGTGGACAGGGAAATCGGGAGACCCAGTACTTC. The V call is TRBV2, the J call TRBJ2-5; TRBD1 agrees at 8 bases. This CDR3 is built from 15 residues. Germline V CDR1 and CDR2: SNHLY, FYNNEI. V lost 6 bases and J lost 5; bases outside the gene matches: 11.

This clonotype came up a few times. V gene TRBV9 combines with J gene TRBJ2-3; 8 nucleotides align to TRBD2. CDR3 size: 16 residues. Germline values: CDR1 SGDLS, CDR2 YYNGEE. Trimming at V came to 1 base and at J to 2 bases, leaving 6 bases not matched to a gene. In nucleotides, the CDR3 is TGTGCCAGCAGCGTATCCGGACTAGCCATCACAGATACGCAGTATTTT. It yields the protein CASSVSGLAITDTQYF.

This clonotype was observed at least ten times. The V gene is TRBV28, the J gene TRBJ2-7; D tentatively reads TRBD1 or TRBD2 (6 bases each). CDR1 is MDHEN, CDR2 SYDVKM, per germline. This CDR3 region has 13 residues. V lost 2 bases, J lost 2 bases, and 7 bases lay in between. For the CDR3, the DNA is TGTGCCAGCAGTTTAAGGGGGGCCTACGAGCAGTACTTC. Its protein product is CASSLRGAYEQYF.

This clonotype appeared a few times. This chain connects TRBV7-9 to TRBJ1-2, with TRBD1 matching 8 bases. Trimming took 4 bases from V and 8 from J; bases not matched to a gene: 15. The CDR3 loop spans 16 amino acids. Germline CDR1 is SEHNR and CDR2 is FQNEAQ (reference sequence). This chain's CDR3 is CASSSGQGAPTIGYTF. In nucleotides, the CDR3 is TGTGCCAGCAGCTCTGGACAGGGTGCCCCAACGATCGGCTACACCTTC.

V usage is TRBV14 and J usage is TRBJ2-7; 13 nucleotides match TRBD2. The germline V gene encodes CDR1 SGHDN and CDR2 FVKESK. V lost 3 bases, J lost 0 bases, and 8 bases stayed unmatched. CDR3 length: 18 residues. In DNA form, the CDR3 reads TGTGCCAGCAGCCAGAGGACTAGCGGGAGTGGTGTCTCCTACGAGCAGTACTTC. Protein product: CASSQRTSGSGVSYEQYF.

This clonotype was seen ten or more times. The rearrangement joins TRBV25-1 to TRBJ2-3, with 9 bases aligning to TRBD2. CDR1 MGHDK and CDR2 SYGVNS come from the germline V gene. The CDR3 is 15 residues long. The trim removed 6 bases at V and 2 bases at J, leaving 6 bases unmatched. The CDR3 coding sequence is TGTGCCAGCAGGGCGAGCGGGGGGCTCACAGATACGCAGTATTTT. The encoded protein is CASRASGGLTDTQYF.

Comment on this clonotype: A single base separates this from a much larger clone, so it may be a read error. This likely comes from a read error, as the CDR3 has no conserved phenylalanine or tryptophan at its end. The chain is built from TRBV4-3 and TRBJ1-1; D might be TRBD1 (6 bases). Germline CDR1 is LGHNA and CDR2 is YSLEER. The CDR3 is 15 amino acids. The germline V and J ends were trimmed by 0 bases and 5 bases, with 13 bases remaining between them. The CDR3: CASSQDRDMVTEAFL. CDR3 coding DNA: TGCGCCAGCAGCCAAGATAGGGACATGGTAACTGAAGCTTTCCTT.

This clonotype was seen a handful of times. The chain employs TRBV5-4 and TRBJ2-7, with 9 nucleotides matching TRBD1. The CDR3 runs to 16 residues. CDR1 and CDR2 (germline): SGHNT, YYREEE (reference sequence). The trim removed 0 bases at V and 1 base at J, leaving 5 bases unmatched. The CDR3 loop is CASSLADRGYSYEQYF. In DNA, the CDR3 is TGTGCCAGCAGCTTGGCCGACAGGGGGTATTCCTACGAGCAGTACTTC.

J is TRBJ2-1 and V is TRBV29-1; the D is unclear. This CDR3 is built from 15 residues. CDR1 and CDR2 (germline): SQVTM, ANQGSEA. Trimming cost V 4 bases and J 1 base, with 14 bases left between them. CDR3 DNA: TGCAGCGTTGCGGCAGGATCAGGATCCTACAATGAGCAGTTCTTC. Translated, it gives CSVAAGSGSYNEQFF.

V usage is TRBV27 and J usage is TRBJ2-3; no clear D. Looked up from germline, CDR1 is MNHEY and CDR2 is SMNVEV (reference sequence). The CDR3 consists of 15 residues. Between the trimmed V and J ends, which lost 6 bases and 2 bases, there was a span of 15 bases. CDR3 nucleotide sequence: TGTGCCAGCAGCGTGATGGCCACCTACACAGATACGCAGTATTTT. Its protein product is CASSVMATYTDTQYF.

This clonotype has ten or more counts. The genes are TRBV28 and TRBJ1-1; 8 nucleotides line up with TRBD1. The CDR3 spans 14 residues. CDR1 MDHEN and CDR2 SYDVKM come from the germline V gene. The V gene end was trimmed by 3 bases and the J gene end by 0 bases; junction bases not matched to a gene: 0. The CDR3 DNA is TGTGCCAGCAGTTTGGGACAGGTGAACACTGAAGCTTTCTTT. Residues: CASSLGQVNTEAFF.

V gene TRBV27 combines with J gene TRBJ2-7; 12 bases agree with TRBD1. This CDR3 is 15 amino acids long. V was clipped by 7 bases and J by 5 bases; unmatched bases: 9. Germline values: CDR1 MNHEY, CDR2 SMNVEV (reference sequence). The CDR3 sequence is CASTRRGQGAHEQYF. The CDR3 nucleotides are TGTGCCAGCACCCGAAGGGGACAGGGGGCTCACGAGCAGTACTTC.

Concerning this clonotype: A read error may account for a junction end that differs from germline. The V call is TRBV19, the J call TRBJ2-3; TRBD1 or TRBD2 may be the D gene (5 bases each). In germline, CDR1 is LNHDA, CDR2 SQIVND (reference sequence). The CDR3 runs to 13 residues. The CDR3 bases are TGTGCCAGTAGTTCCTCTAGCACAGGTACGCAGTATTTT. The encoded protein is CASSSSSTGTQYF.

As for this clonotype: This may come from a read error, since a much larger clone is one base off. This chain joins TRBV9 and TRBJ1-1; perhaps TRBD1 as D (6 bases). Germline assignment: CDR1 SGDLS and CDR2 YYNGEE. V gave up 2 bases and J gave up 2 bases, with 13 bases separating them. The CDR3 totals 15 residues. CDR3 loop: CASSVDSLHNTEAFF. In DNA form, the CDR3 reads TGTGCCAGCAGCGTGGACAGCCTGCATAACACTGAAGCTTTCTTT.

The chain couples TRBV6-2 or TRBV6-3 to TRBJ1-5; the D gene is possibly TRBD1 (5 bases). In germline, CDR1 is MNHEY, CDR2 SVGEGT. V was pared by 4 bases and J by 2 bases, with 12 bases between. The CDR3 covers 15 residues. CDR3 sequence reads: CASSSQGFGNQPQHF. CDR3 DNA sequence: TGTGCCAGCAGTTCGCAGGGCTTTGGCAATCAGCCCCAGCATTTT.

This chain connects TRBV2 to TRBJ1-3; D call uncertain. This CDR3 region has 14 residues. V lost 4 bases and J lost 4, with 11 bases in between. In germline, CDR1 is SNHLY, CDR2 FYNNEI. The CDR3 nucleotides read TGTGCCAGCAGTGCCAGCGGGATCGGAAACACCATATATTTT. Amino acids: CASSASGIGNTIYF.

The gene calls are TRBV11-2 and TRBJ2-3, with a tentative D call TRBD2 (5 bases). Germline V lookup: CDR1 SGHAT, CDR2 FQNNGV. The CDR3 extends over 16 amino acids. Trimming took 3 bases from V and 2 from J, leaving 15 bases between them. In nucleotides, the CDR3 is TGTGCCAGCAGCTTCCTGGGGTCGACTAACACAGATACGCAGTATTTT. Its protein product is CASSFLGSTNTDTQYF.

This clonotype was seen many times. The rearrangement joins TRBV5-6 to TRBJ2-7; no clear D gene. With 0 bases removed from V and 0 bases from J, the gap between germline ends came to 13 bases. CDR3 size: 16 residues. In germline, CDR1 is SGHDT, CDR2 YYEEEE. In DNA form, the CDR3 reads TGTGCCAGCAGCTTGGTAGGCGTCCTGAGCTCCTACGAGCAGTACTTC. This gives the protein CASSLVGVLSSYEQYF.

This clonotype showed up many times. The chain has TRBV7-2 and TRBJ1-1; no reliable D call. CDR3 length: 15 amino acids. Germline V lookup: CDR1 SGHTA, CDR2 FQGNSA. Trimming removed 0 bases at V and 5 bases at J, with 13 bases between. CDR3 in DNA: TGTGCCAGCAGCTTAGCGCTCGGTTTAGAAACTGAAGCTTTCTTT. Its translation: CASSLALGLETEAFF.

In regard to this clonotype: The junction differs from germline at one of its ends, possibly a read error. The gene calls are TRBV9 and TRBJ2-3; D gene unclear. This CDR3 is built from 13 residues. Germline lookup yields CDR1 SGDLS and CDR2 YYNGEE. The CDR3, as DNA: TGTGCCAACAGCGTAGCTACTTTAGATACGCAGTATTTT. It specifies CANSVATLDTQYF.

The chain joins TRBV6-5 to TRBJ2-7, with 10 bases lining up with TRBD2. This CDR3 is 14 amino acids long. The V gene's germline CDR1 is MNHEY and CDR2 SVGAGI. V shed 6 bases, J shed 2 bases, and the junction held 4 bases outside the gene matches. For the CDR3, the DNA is TGTGCCAGCAGAGGACTAGCGGAGACCTACGAGCAGTACTTC. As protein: CASRGLAETYEQYF.

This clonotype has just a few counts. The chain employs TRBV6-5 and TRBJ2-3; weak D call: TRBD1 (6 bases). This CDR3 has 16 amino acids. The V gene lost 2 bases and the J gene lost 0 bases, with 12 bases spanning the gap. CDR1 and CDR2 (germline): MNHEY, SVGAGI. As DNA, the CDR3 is TGTGCCAGCAGTTACAACGGACAGCCTAGCACAGATACGCAGTATTTT. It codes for CASSYNGQPSTDTQYF.